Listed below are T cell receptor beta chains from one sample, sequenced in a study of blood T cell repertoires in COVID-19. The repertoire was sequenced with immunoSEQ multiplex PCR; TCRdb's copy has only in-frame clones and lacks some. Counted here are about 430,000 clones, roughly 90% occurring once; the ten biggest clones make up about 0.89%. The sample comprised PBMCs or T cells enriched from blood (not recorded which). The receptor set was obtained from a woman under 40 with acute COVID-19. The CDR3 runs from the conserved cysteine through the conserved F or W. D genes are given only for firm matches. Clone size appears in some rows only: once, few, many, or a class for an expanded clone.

TGCGCCAGCAGCTTGGACGGGGCAGGGGCTCCCGAGCAGTACTTC	CASSLDGAGAPEQYF	TRBV5-1	.	.	TRBJ2-7
TGTGCCAGCAGCATTAGCGGGGGCCCCCTTGGAGAGCAGTACTTC	CASSISGGPLGEQYF	TRBV5-4	.	TRBD2	TRBJ2-7
TGTGCCTGGATCCCGGGGGTCGACTATGGCTACACCTTC	CAWIPGVDYGYTF	TRBV30	.	.	TRBJ1-2
TGCAGCGGCGGACTAGCGGCCGGCGTTGAGCAGTTCTTC	CSGGLAAGVEQFF	TRBV29-1	once	TRBD2	TRBJ2-1
TGTGCCAGCAGCCAAGACTTCGGCCCAACGGGACAGCGGAATGAAAAACTGTTTTTT	CASSQDFGPTGQRNEKLFF	TRBV4-2	.	TRBD1	TRBJ1-4
TGTGCCAGCTCCCCCGGAGGGGGCGGATACTACGAGCAGTACTTC	CASSPGGGGYYEQYF	TRBV18	.	.	TRBJ2-7
TGTGCCAGCAGCCCCCCCGGTGAAAAACTGTTTTTT	CASSPPGEKLFF	TRBV3-1/TRBV3-2	.	.	TRBJ1-4
TGTGCTAGTGGTTTGACGACTAGCTTTTCCAGCTCCTACGAGCAGTACTTC	CASGLTTSFSSSYEQYF	TRBV12-5	.	TRBD2	TRBJ2-7
TGTGCCACCAGAAGAACAGAGAACACTGAAGCTTTCTTT	CATRRTENTEAFF	TRBV24-1	.	.	TRBJ1-1
TGTGCCAGCAGCTCCAAGGGACTAGATTCGTTCTTC	CASSSKGLDSFF	TRBV7-9	.	TRBD2	TRBJ2-1
TGCGCCAGCAGCTCACGCGACAGGGGCGGAACAGATACGCAGTATTTT	CASSSRDRGGTDTQYF	TRBV5-1	.	TRBD1	TRBJ2-3
TGCGCCAGCAGCCCGGACAGGGGTGAGCAGTTCTTC	CASSPDRGEQFF	TRBV5-1	.	TRBD1	TRBJ2-1
TGTGCCAGCAGCTTATTTCCCCACGGACAGGGGATAGATACGCAGTATTTT	CASSLFPHGQGIDTQYF	TRBV7-3	.	TRBD1	TRBJ2-3
TGTGCCAGCAGTTCAGGGCAGGGTTCACCCCTCCACTTT	CASSSGQGSPLHF	TRBV6-5	.	.	TRBJ1-6
TGTGCCAGCAGCTCGGGACAGGGACACCACGAGCAGTACTTC	CASSSGQGHHEQYF	TRBV9	.	TRBD1	TRBJ2-7
TGTGCCAGCAGTCAACTACAGGGGGCTCAGCCCCAGCATTTT	CASSQLQGAQPQHF	TRBV6-2/TRBV6-3	.	TRBD1	TRBJ1-5
TGTGCCAGCAGCTTAGGAGGATTCTATAATTCACCCCTCCACTTT	CASSLGGFYNSPLHF	TRBV7-9	.	.	TRBJ1-6
TGTGCCAGCACTCCGGCGCGGGGGAATGGCTACACCTTC	CASTPARGNGYTF	TRBV7-2	.	.	TRBJ1-2
TGTGCCAGTAGCCCTCGGACAGGAAGAACTTATGGCTACACCTTC	CASSPRTGRTYGYTF	TRBV19	.	TRBD1	TRBJ1-2
TGTGCCAGCAGTCCAACATTAGGACTAGCGGGGGACGGTGAGCAGTTCTTC	CASSPTLGLAGDGEQFF	TRBV3-1/TRBV3-2	.	TRBD2	TRBJ2-1
TGTGCCAGCAGTGGTGCGGGGGACACTGAAGCTTTCTTT	CASSGAGDTEAFF	TRBV9	once	.	TRBJ1-1
TGTGCCAGCACACTTCGCACAGATACGCAGTATTTT	CASTLRTDTQYF	TRBV7-9	.	.	TRBJ2-3
TGTGCCAGCAGCTTAGAGGGAGGCAACACTGAAGCTTTCTTT	CASSLEGGNTEAFF	TRBV7-2	.	.	TRBJ1-1
TGTGCCAGTACGGGACTAGCGGGGATTTACACCGGGGAGCTGTTTTTT	CASTGLAGIYTGELFF	TRBV19	.	TRBD2	TRBJ2-2
TGTGCCAGTAGTATAAATCTGGGGGCGAGCTCTGGAAACACCATATATTTT	CASSINLGASSGNTIYF	TRBV19	.	.	TRBJ1-3
TGTGCCAGTAGTACCGTGGGACAGGGTATATTCCACGAGCAGTACTTC	CASSTVGQGIFHEQYF	TRBV19	.	TRBD1	TRBJ2-7
TGCAGCGCTCCGCGACCGGGACTAGCGGGGGGGCCCGCAGATACGCAGTATTTT	CSAPRPGLAGGPADTQYF	TRBV29-1	few	TRBD2	TRBJ2-3
TGTGCCAGCTCACGTGGACAGGCCGATAATTCACCCCTCCACTTT	CASSRGQADNSPLHF	TRBV18	.	TRBD1	TRBJ1-6
TGTGCCACCAGTGACACAGGGGCAGATACGCAGTATTTT	CATSDTGADTQYF	TRBV24-1	.	TRBD1	TRBJ2-3
TGTGCCATCAGTGACGAGGGCTACAATCAGCCCCAGCATTTT	CAISDEGYNQPQHF	TRBV10-3	.	.	TRBJ1-5
TGTGCCAGCAGCCAGGGGACAGGGGGTAGCTATGGCTACACCTTC	CASSQGTGGSYGYTF	TRBV4-2	.	TRBD1	TRBJ1-2